A single sample is the source of the 23 T cell receptor beta chains below, sequenced in a study of OX40 agonist ivuxolimab in advanced cancers. The table came from immunoSEQ multiplex PCR; TCRdb's copy has only in-frame clones and leaves some out. This table has over 70,000 clones, roughly 78% appearing once. The material sequenced was CD4+ or CD8+ T cells sorted from blood, taken in a trial of the OX40 agonist ivuxolimab. These TCRs come from an adult with an advanced solid tumor such as melanoma, head and neck, liver or kidney cancer.

V is TRBV9 and J is TRBJ2-2, with 11 bases lining up with TRBD2. J lost 5 bases, V lost 4 bases, and 4 bases had no gene match. CDR1 and CDR2 from the germline V gene are SGDLS and YYNGEE. This CDR3 spans 15 amino acids. In nucleotides, the CDR3 is TGTGCCAGCAGCCTGCGGACTAGCGGGACCGGGGAGCTGTTTTTT. Translation: CASSLRTSGTGELFF.

The J gene is TRBJ1-1, the V gene TRBV6-5; perhaps TRBD1 as D (6 bases). CDR1 is MNHEY and CDR2 is SVGAGI in the germline V gene. V lost 5 bases and J lost 4, with 11 bases in between. The length of the CDR3 is 13 residues. The CDR3 region has the DNA TGTGCCAGCAGTATACAGGGATTCACTGAAGCTTTCTTT. Translation: CASSIQGFTEAFF.

This clone appeared a single time. The chain couples TRBV2 to TRBJ2-5, with 12 bases matching TRBD2. CDR3 length: 14 amino acids. The V segment lost 6 bases and the J segment 2 bases; nucleotides outside the gene matches: 1. CDR1 SNHLY and CDR2 FYNNEI come from the germline V gene. CDR3 nucleotides: TGTGCCAGCAGGACTAGCGGGGGTCAAGAGACCCAGTACTTC. Its protein product is CASRTSGGQETQYF. The whole variable domain, filled in from reference TRBV2 and TRBJ2-5, reads EPEVTQTPSHQVTQMGQEVILRCVPISNHLYFYWYRQILGQKVEFLVSFYNNEISEKSEIFDDQFSVERPDGSNFTLKIRSTKLEDSAMYFCASRTSGGQETQYFGPGTRLLVL.

The V and J genes are TRBV5-1 and TRBJ1-2, with TRBD1 matching over 8 bases. The germline CDR1 and CDR2 sequences are SGHRS and YFSETQ. This CDR3 contains 15 residues. V shed 0 bases, J shed 5 bases, and the junction held 6 bases outside the gene matches. This CDR3 reads CASSLDQGANYGYTF. The CDR3 region has the DNA TGCGCCAGCAGCTTGGATCAGGGGGCAAATTATGGCTACACCTTC.

V and J are TRBV19 and TRBJ1-4, with TRBD1 matching 7 bases. Trimming removed 4 bases from V and 0 bases from J; junction bases left unmatched: 5. The CDR3 covers 16 residues. Germline CDR1 LNHDA, CDR2 SQIVND (reference sequence). The CDR3 loop is CASSNRGRATNEKLFF. The CDR3 DNA follows: TGTGCCAGTAGTAACAGGGGTCGGGCAACTAATGAAAAACTGTTTTTT. The full variable domain, completed using reference TRBV19 and TRBJ1-4, is DGGITQSPKYLFRKEGQNVTLSCEQNLNHDAMYWYRQDPGQGLRLIYYSQIVNDFQKGDIAEGYSVSREKKESFPLTVTSAQKNPTAFYLCASSNRGRATNEKLFFGSGTQLSVL.

This clone came up a few times. The chain combines TRBV11-3 with TRBJ1-1; D unclear. The CDR3 runs 13 residues. From germline, CDR1 is SGHNT and CDR2 YENEEA. Trimming left V 1 base short and J 3 bases short, with 6 bases between. As DNA, the CDR3 is TGTGCCAGCAGCTTAGTATCTTACACTGAAGCTTTCTTT. This sequence encodes CASSLVSYTEAFF.

The chain uses TRBV28 and TRBJ2-1, with 10 bases matching TRBD2. With V trimmed by 5 bases and J by 15 bases, 10 bases remained unmatched. The CDR3 runs 13 residues. Per germline, CDR1 MDHEN and CDR2 SYDVKM. CDR3: CASSTRLAGAPFF. The CDR3 region has the DNA TGTGCCAGCAGTACCCGCCTAGCGGGAGCTCCGTTCTTC.

The chain joins TRBV5-8 to TRBJ1-2; D is ambiguous. V was pared by 1 base and J by 1 base, with 5 bases between. CDR3 size: 13 residues. Germline-derived CDR1 and CDR2 are SGHTS and YDEGEE. The CDR3, as DNA: TGTGCCAGCAGCTTGAATAGTAACTATGGCTACACCTTC. Its protein product is CASSLNSNYGYTF.

The chain couples TRBV2 to TRBJ2-1; 8 bases map to TRBD2. This CDR3 is 15 amino acids long. Germline-derived CDR1 and CDR2 are SNHLY and FYNNEI. V shed 4 bases, J shed 2 bases, and the junction held 4 bases outside the gene matches. Here the CDR3 reads CASSALAGTYNEQFF. The CDR3 nucleotides read TGTGCCAGCAGTGCGCTAGCGGGCACCTACAATGAGCAGTTCTTC.

J is TRBJ2-6 and V is TRBV9, with D maybe TRBD2 (6 bases). V lost 3 bases to trimming and J lost 1 base, with 23 bases between them. The CDR3 has 20 amino acids. The V gene's germline CDR1 is SGDLS and CDR2 YYNGEE. CDR3 sequence reads: CASSERAVGGQISGANVLTF. The CDR3 nucleotides are TGTGCCAGCAGCGAGAGGGCTGTGGGAGGCCAAATTTCTGGGGCCAACGTCCTGACTTTC.

This rearrangement joins TRBV7-2 to TRBJ1-6; D ambiguous. Germline loops: CDR1 SGHTA, CDR2 FQGNSA. The CDR3 covers 15 residues. Trimming removed 5 bases at V and 5 bases at J, with 13 bases between. The CDR3 DNA follows: TGTGCCAGCAGCCCGTTTCGGGCGAATAATTCACCCCTCCACTTT. It specifies CASSPFRANNSPLHF.

The chain joins TRBV6-6 to TRBJ1-1; no firm D call. CDR1 MNHNY and CDR2 SVGAGI come from the germline V gene (reference sequence). V was trimmed by 10 bases and J by 0 bases, leaving 12 bases between them. The CDR3 has 13 residues. The CDR3 region has the DNA TGTGCCAACAGATCTCGCTTGAACACTGAAGCTTTCTTT. Protein sequence: CANRSRLNTEAFF.

This clone showed up just a few times. V usage is TRBV10-3 and J usage is TRBJ1-6; D is ambiguous. Trimming pared 2 bases from V and 8 bases from J, leaving 10 bases between. The length of the CDR3 is 14 residues. The germline V gene encodes CDR1 ENHRY and CDR2 SYGVKD. DNA of the CDR3: TGTGCCATCAGTGAGCGCGGGGTATATTCACCCCTCCACTTT. As protein: CAISERGVYSPLHF.

The chain combines TRBV7-9 with TRBJ2-6, with D perhaps matching TRBD2 (5 bases). With 2 bases removed from V and 0 bases from J, the gap between germline ends came to 8 bases. Germline loops: CDR1 SEHNR, CDR2 FQNEAQ (reference sequence). The CDR3 runs 16 residues. The CDR3 sequence is CASSLSRGSGANVLTF. Here the CDR3 DNA reads TGTGCCAGCAGCTTATCCCGGGGCTCTGGGGCCAACGTCCTGACTTTC.

This rearrangement joins TRBV10-3 to TRBJ2-3, with 8 bases aligning to TRBD1. J was trimmed by 5 bases and V by 5 bases; bases with no gene match: 6. The CDR3 extends over 14 amino acids. Germline lookup yields CDR1 ENHRY and CDR2 SYGVKD. The CDR3 DNA reads TGTGCCATCAGTTGGACAGGGTCGGGAGATACGCAGTATTTT. This sequence encodes CAISWTGSGDTQYF.

The rearrangement links TRBV6-1 to TRBJ1-1; no definite D call. The CDR3 runs 17 residues. Germline lookup yields CDR1 MNHNS and CDR2 SASEGT. With 2 bases removed from V and 6 bases from J, the gap between germline ends came to 22 bases. As DNA, the CDR3 is TGTGCCAGCAGTGAAACGGAGAGGCAACCCCTAGCGGCTGAAGCTTTCTTT. Translation: CASSETERQPLAAEAFF.

The V and J genes are TRBV5-1 and TRBJ1-4, with 8 bases aligning to TRBD1. V was pared by 5 bases and J by 3 bases, with 9 bases of the junction left unmatched. The CDR3 totals 16 residues. The V gene's germline CDR1 is SGHRS and CDR2 YFSETQ. CDR3 sequence: CASRNPGTGPNEKLFF. The CDR3 DNA reads TGCGCCAGCAGAAATCCCGGGACAGGCCCTAATGAAAAACTGTTTTTT.

The rearrangement links TRBV13 to TRBJ2-1; a weak D match, TRBD2 (5 bases). V was cut by 3 bases and J by 0 bases, with 15 bases left in between. The CDR3 spans 17 residues. The V gene's germline CDR1 is PRHDT and CDR2 FYEKMQ (reference sequence). CDR3 coding DNA: TGTGCCAGCAGCTTTCATCTAGCATCGAGCTCCTACAATGAGCAGTTCTTC. Protein sequence: CASSFHLASSSYNEQFF.

This clone appeared once. V is TRBV7-9 and J is TRBJ1-3; D is perhaps TRBD1 (6 bases). Germline V CDR1 and CDR2: SEHNR, FQNEAQ (reference sequence). The CDR3 has 16 amino acids. Between the trimmed V and J ends, which lost 0 bases and 3 bases, there was a span of 12 bases. CDR3 in amino acids: CASSLAQPGDGNTIYF. The DNA of the CDR3 is TGTGCCAGCAGCTTAGCGCAGCCAGGGGATGGAAACACCATATATTTT.

The J gene is TRBJ2-1, the V gene TRBV9; 9 positions agree with TRBD1. The CDR3 sequence is 15 residues long. The germline V gene encodes CDR1 SGDLS and CDR2 YYNGEE. The junction had 4 bases not matched to a gene; V was cut back by 2 bases and J by 4 bases. The CDR3 nucleotides read TGTGCCAGCAGCGTGTTGACAGGGGGTTACAATGAGCAGTTCTTC. It translates to CASSVLTGGYNEQFF.

This clone was seen more than once but under ten times. The rearrangement uses TRBV7-2 and TRBJ2-7; 10 nucleotides line up with TRBD2. The V gene's germline CDR1 is SGHTA and CDR2 FQGNSA. V lost 5 bases and J lost 2; bases outside the gene matches: 3. The length of the CDR3 is 14 residues. Written as DNA, the CDR3 is TGTGCCAGCAGCCCTAGCGGGGGAACCTACGAGCAGTACTTC. Protein sequence: CASSPSGGTYEQYF.

The chain is built from TRBV7-6 and TRBJ1-5, with 9 nucleotides matching TRBD1. Germline V gene sequence: CDR1 SGHVS, CDR2 FNYEAQ. Trimming removed 4 bases from V and 3 bases from J; junction bases left unmatched: 4. There are 15 residues in the CDR3. CDR3 nucleotide sequence: TGTGCCAGCAGCTCCGGGACAGGGCCCAATCAGCCCCAGCATTTT. As protein: CASSSGTGPNQPQHF.

The count of this clone is one. This chain joins TRBV19 and TRBJ1-5; TRBD1 matches at 7 bases. The CDR3 has 16 residues. Germline V CDR1 and CDR2: LNHDA, SQIVND (reference sequence). J lost 5 bases, V lost 5 bases, and 12 bases had no gene match. CDR3 loop: CASSLRRDRADQPQHF. As DNA, the CDR3 is TGTGCCAGTAGTCTGAGGCGCGACAGGGCGGATCAGCCCCAGCATTTT.